This TCR beta chain originates from a study of regulatory T cells in long-lasting Graves disease (dated by TCRdb to 2020 to 2022). Context from the whole study: Persistent Graves' disease was defined as antithyroid drug treatment for over 5 years with persistently positive TSH receptor autoantibodies. Peripheral blood TCR sequencing and RNA sequencing compared persistent Graves' disease patients with newly diagnosed Graves' disease patients. The study was registered as a clinical trial and conducted in China. A total of about 35 samples underwent TCR sequencing: about 13 from persistent and roughly 20 from newly diagnosed Graves' disease patients. On average, persistent Graves' disease patients in the clinical cohort had been on antithyroid drugs for around ten years. What the authors observed across the whole study: The authors acknowledged the small sample size as a limitation that may reduce accuracy. Persistent patients shared more public clonotypes among themselves (around 3,000) than newly diagnosed patients did (about 1,000). Persistent disease showed preferential use of TRBV28, TRBJ1-2 and TRBJ2-5, whereas newly diagnosed disease favored TRBV20-1 and TRBJ2-1. Only peripheral blood was studied, because thyroid tissue, the primary lesion, was inaccessible. Sequencing and analysis were restricted to the TCR beta chain. Compared with newly diagnosed patients, persistent Graves' disease patients had lower TCR Shannon entropy and fewer highly expanded clones, which suggests clonal expansion.

The method behind the library was multiplex PCR. These reads were obtained on an Illumina HiSeq 4000. TCR beta libraries were built with iRepertoire HTBI primers and Arm-PCR amplification of CDR3 regions. Before sequencing, the PCR products underwent gel purification. The paper's data handling went like this. Across samples, fewer than 70 TRBV and over 11 TRBJ segments were identified and used for gene usage analysis of CDR3 amino acid clonotypes. COPE and FqMerger were used to merge filtered high-quality paired reads into contigs. BLAST was used to align contigs to IMGT TRBV, TRBD and TRBJ reference genes, with CDR3 defined following IMGT. Highly expanded clones were defined as clonotypes with a frequency above 0.1%. Shannon entropy served as the measure of repertoire diversity, while the Gini coefficient captured V-J evenness. A clonotype found in more than one individual was treated as public. Starting from the raw public reads, TCRdb applied fastp trimming at Q25, assembled clones with MiXCR and retained in-frame beta chains. CDR3 protein duplicates are merged, each entry listing the most common genes and DNA. TCRdb's processing, not the authors' own work, is the source of the V and J calls. The sample yields about 450,000 distinct CDR3 sequences; around 20% were counted once. Roughly 28% of the sample rests with the top ten.

From its cysteine to its phenylalanine, the CDR3 spans 19 amino acids. Only the CDR3 part of the read is kept: 57 bases, read in frame from the first base. The germline V gene encodes CDR1 LGHDT and CDR2 YNNKEL (reference sequence). The junction shows trimming of 4 bases on V and 0 bases on J, and the gene matches do not reach 11 bases of it. Details on this clonotype: The antigen it binds to is not known. No qualities accompany the bases; no much larger clone lies one base away.

The sample's time point label, in plain terms: persistent/refractory GD, antithyroid drugs over 5 years with positive TRAb. RNA was extracted from PBMCs in TRIzol for both TCR sequencing and RNA sequencing. The diagnosis of Graves' disease was made according to American Thyroid Association guidelines. Recruitment of patients was carried out at an endocrinology department in Xi'an, China. Each patient gave approximately 8.8 milliliters of peripheral blood, collected in an EDTA anticoagulant tube. Ficoll Paque Plus density gradient separation was used to isolate PBMCs, and no additional T cell sorting was done. RNA quality was checked with an Agilent 2100 Bioanalyzer and agarose gel, and concentration with a NanoDrop 2000.

The sample consisted of peripheral blood mononuclear cells (PBMCs), taken when the disease was refractory, from a patient treated with antithyroid drugs. The chain was built from TRBV3-1 and TRBJ2-2; 10 middle bases align to TRBD2. The receptor was derived from a female donor with Graves disease. The DNA sequence follows: TGTGCCAGCAGCCTTTCGCGGACTAGCGGAGTCGCGAACACCGGGGAGCTGTTTTTT. This is translated as CASSLSRTSGVANTGELFF.